This T cell receptor (beta chain) was sequenced for a study of CD8 T cells in Susac syndrome. Sequencing of TCR beta was undertaken in CD8+ and CD4+ T cells derived from blood. The germline gives CDR1 SEHNR, CDR2 FQNEAQ (reference sequence). The CDR3 has 15 amino acids. Trimming removed 5 bases from V and 4 bases from J; junction bases left unmatched: 7. Random hexamers primed reverse transcription of 0.5 to 1 ug RNA. Multiplex PCR with immunoSEQ amplified the TCR beta CDR3 across 54 Vbeta and 13 Jbeta. TCRdb analysed the immunoSEQ multiplex PCR reads with MiXCR anew, one entry per CDR3 protein. In the table there are over 150,000 distinct CDR3 sequences, roughly 95% of which are singletons.

The specimen sequenced was CD4+ T cells from PBMCs. J is TRBJ2-7 and V is TRBV7-9; 11 bases map to TRBD2. The receptor's source is a human donor with multiple sclerosis. Here the CDR3 reads CASSPRLAGSYEQYF. The DNA for the CDR3 is TGTGCCAGCAGCCCCAGACTAGCGGGGAGTTACGAGCAGTACTTC.